What follows is one TCR beta chain and its context. Germline lookup yields CDR1 SGHVS and CDR2 FNYEAQ. Between the trimmed V and J ends, which lost 5 bases and 10 bases, there was a span of 15 bases. This CDR3 region has 13 residues. These data originate in a study of OX40 agonist ivuxolimab in advanced cancers. This table comes from immunoSEQ multiplex PCR, and its TCRdb copy is limited to in-frame clones, with some not included. The sample comprises about 81,000 clones, 93% of which are singletons, and roughly an eighth rests with the top ten. The sequence was obtained from an adult with an advanced solid tumor such as melanoma, head and neck, liver or kidney cancer. The sample in question was CD4+ or CD8+ T cells sorted from blood, obtained in a trial of the OX40 agonist ivuxolimab. This chain uses TRBV7-6 with TRBJ2-1; D might be TRBD1 (5 bases). CDR3 in amino acids: CASSAPWGREQFF. DNA for the CDR3: TGTGCCAGCAGCGCCCCATGGGGCAGGGAGCAGTTCTTC.